Below, one T cell receptor beta chain is given with its context. MiXCR, applied by TCRdb to the reads, yields one record per CDR3 protein. Of 200,000 to 300,000 distinct CDR3 sequences in the sample, roughly 15% were seen once. With 3 bases clipped from V and 5 bases from J, the junction kept 9 bases outside the gene matches. Germline CDR1 and CDR2: SEHNR and FQNEAQ (reference sequence). The CDR3 contains 15 residues. This entry comes from a study of T cell repertoires in cytomegalovirus infection. Sequencing was done on a sample of PBMCs. This TCR derives from a human donor in good health (CMV status not recorded). Some clones in this sample may be carry-over from other donors' samples. This sequence joins TRBV7-9 and TRBJ1-1, with 7 bases aligning to TRBD1. CDR3 sequence reads: CASSLGTGVRTEAFF. CDR3 nucleotides: TGTGCCAGCAGCTTGGGCACAGGGGTAAGGACTGAAGCTTTCTTT.